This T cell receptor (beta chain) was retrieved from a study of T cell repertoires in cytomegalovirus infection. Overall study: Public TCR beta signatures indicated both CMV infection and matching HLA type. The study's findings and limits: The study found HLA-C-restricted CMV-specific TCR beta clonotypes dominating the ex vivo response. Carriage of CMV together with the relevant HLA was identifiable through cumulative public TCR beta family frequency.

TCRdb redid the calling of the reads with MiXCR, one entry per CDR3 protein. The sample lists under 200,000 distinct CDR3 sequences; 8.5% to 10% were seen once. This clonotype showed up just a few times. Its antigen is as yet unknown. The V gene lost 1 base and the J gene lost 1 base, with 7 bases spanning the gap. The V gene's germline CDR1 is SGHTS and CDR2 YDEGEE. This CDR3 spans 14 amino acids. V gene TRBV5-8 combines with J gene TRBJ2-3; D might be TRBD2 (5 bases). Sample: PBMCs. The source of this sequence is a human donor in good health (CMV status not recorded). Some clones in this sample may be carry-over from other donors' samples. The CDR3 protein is CASSLWGGTDTQYF. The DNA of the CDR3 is TGTGCCAGCAGCTTGTGGGGAGGCACAGATACGCAGTATTTT.